This T cell receptor (beta chain) was documented in a study of cytomegalovirus exposure and HLA in healthy donors. Whole-study results and caveats: The study recorded over 150 TCR beta chains that were cytomegalovirus-associated.

As for this clone: Its antigen is as yet unknown.

Researchers ran the PCR with 60 Vbeta and 13 Jbeta primers. The method was immunoSEQ multiplex PCR; TCRdb's version includes in-frame clones alone and lacks a portion of them. Of more than 150,000 clones in the sample, approximately 80% were seen once. The V gene end was trimmed by 5 bases and the J gene end by 5 bases; junction bases not matched to a gene: 19. This CDR3 is built from 19 residues. Germline V CDR1 and CDR2: SGHTA, FQGNSA. V is TRBV7-2 and J is TRBJ2-5, with 11 nucleotides matching TRBD1. The sequenced material came from PBMCs. This sequence originates from a young woman in good health and CMV-seropositive. The CDR3 spells CASSLGTGGSFGGAETQYF. CDR3 bases: TGTGCCAGCAGCCTCGGGACAGGGGGGTCGTTCGGGGGTGCGGAGACCCAGTACTTC.